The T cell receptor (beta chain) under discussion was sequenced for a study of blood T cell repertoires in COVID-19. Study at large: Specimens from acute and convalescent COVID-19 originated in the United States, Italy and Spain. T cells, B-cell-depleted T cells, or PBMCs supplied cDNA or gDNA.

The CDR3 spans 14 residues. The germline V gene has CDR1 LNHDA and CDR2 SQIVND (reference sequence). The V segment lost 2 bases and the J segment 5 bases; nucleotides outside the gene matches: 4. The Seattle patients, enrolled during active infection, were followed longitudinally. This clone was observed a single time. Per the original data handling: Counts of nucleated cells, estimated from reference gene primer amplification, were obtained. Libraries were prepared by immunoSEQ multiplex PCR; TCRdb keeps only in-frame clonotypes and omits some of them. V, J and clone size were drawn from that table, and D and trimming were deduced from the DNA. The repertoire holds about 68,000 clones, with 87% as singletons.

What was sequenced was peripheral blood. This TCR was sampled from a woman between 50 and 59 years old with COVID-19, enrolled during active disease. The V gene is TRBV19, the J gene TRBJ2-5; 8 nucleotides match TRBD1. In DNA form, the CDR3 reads TGTGCCAGTAGTATATCAGGGGGCAGGGAGACCCAGTACTTC. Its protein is CASSISGGRETQYF.